The clone carrying this TCR beta chain was detected only a few times. What it binds is unknown. The sample contains more than one DNA sequence encoding this CDR3. Sorted subsets were amplified in replicate PCRs using 150 to 250 ng DNA, 32,000 or so T cell genomes. Sequenced by immunoSEQ multiplex PCR; TCRdb stores in-frame clones only, minus some. The sample records nearly 2 million clones, about 95% being singletons. These data belong to a study of shared clonotypes between healthy human individuals. Findings and caveats of the study: Clonotypes that were shared across a handful of donors made up around 4.6% of naive CD4 clonotypes. It was the non-shared clonotypes that had lower generation probabilities than clonotypes shared by all four donors.

V was clipped by 3 bases and J by 4 bases; unmatched bases: 3. The CDR3 is 15 residues long. Per germline, CDR1 MGHRA and CDR2 YSYEKL. As defined, naive CD8 cells were CD45RO-negative and positively selected for CCR7, with terminally differentiated effector memory CD45RA+ cells excluded. The chain uses TRBV4-1 and TRBJ2-1; TRBD2 agrees at 10 bases. The specimen sequenced was naive CD8+ T cells sorted from blood. The TCR originated in a man younger than 35 in good health. CDR3 in amino acids: CASSQGTSEYNEQFF. CDR3 DNA sequence: TGCGCCAGCAGCCAGGGGACTAGCGAGTACAATGAGCAGTTCTTC.